The 32 T cell receptor beta chains in this list originate from one sample, sequenced in a study of read filtering for tumor transcriptome and immune sequencing. From roughly 390 ng of RNA, a library with molecular barcoded alpha/delta and beta/gamma adaptors was made. TCRdb used MiXCR to reprocess the reads, holding one entry per CDR3 protein. The sample lists 130,000 or so distinct CDR3 sequences, over 10% occurring once. Sequences were obtained from a population of CD138-negative cells sorted from bone marrow. All receptors come from a donor at least 40 years old with multiple myeloma.

This clonotype was detected many times. V gene TRBV9 combines with J gene TRBJ1-2, with TRBD1 as a possible D gene (6 bases). The CDR3 covers 14 residues. Trimming pared 0 bases from V and 2 bases from J, leaving 8 bases between. CDR1 is SGDLS and CDR2 is YYNGEE in the germline V gene. In nucleotides, the CDR3 is TGTGCCAGCAGCGTAGCTACAGGGAACTATGGCTACACCTTC. As protein: CASSVATGNYGYTF.

This clonotype occurred many times. In DNA form, the CDR3 reads TGTGCCAGCAGGCCCGGTAGTTTGTCCTACAATGAGCAGTTCTTC. Protein product: CASRPGSLSYNEQFF. The chain recombines TRBV7-2 with TRBJ2-1; D gene ambiguous. Germline CDR1 and CDR2: SGHTA and FQGNSA. This CDR3 comprises 15 residues. V was clipped by 6 bases and J by 1 base, with 13 bases between them. The entire variable domain, with the rest obtained from reference TRBV7-2 and TRBJ2-1, is as follows: GAGVSQSPSNKVTEKGKDVELRCDPISGHTALYWYRQSLGQGLEFLIYFQGNSAPDKSGLPSDRFSAERTGGSVSTLTIQRTQQEDSAVYLCASRPGSLSYNEQFFGPGTRLTVL.

Notes on this clonotype: This could be a read error, since a much larger clone is one nucleotide away. The rearrangement joins TRBV7-9 to TRBJ2-3, with D tentatively TRBD1 (6 bases). The ends were cut back, 5 bases at V and 0 bases at J, with 12 bases in the middle. Germline CDR1 reads SEHNR; CDR2 reads FQNEAQ (reference sequence). This CDR3 contains 15 residues. CDR3 nucleotide sequence: TGTGCCAGCAGCCCCGGGACAAATAGCACAGATACGCAGTATTTT. It translates to CASSPGTNSTDTQYF.

This clonotype was found many times. V is TRBV4-1 and J is TRBJ1-4, with D hard to call. Germline-derived CDR1 and CDR2 are MGHRA and YSYEKL. The CDR3 totals 14 residues. Trimming pared 4 bases from V and 1 base from J, leaving 7 bases between. In DNA, the CDR3 is TGCGCCAGCAGCCTGAGTTTAACTAATGAAAAACTGTTTTTT. Its translation is CASSLSLTNEKLFF.

CDR3 bases: TGCGCCAGCAGCCCCGGGACTAGCGGGAGTAGAGATACGCAGTATTTT. As protein: CASSPGTSGSRDTQYF. V gene TRBV5-1 combines with J gene TRBJ2-3; TRBD2 matches at 14 bases. Germline values: CDR1 SGHRS, CDR2 YFSETQ. V dropped 4 bases and J dropped 5; count of bases not matched to a gene: 6. The CDR3 covers 16 residues.

Many counts were recorded for this clonotype. The chain couples TRBV20-1 to TRBJ1-1; TRBD1 matches 8 bases. Per the germline V gene, CDR1 is DFQATT and CDR2 is SNEGSKA (reference sequence). With 7 bases clipped from V and 3 bases from J, the junction kept 10 bases outside the gene matches. The CDR3 is made up of 14 amino acids. The CDR3 nucleotides read TGCAGTGTCCCCGGAGCGGACAGGGACACTGAAGCTTTCTTT. It is translated as CSVPGADRDTEAFF.

This clonotype has a count of ten or more. J is TRBJ1-3 and V is TRBV29-1; no reliable D call. CDR1 and CDR2 from the germline V gene are SQVTM and ANQGSEA. Trimming took 4 bases from V and 4 from J, leaving 8 bases between them. This CDR3 contains 12 residues. This CDR3 reads CSVAALGNTIYF. The CDR3 DNA reads as TGCAGCGTTGCGGCGCTCGGAAACACCATATATTTT.

This clonotype showed up just a few times. The chain carries TRBV6-5 and TRBJ2-7; 9 nucleotides align to TRBD1. The V gene end was trimmed by 0 bases and the J gene end by 3 bases; junction bases not matched to a gene: 3. The CDR3 is 15 residues long. Germline V gene lookup returns CDR1 MNHEY and CDR2 SVGAGI. CDR3 sequence reads: CASSYSGTGIYEQYF. The CDR3 region has the DNA TGTGCCAGCAGTTACTCCGGGACAGGGATCTACGAGCAGTACTTC.

This clonotype was picked up one time. This chain uses TRBV29-1 with TRBJ2-1, with 13 bases fitting TRBD2. This CDR3 spans 15 amino acids. Germline V CDR1 and CDR2: SQVTM, ANQGSEA. The trim removed 0 bases at V and 9 bases at J, leaving 5 bases unmatched. The CDR3 is CSVEERTSGSSEQFF. DNA for the CDR3: TGCAGCGTTGAAGAGCGGACTAGCGGGAGCAGTGAGCAGTTCTTC.

Points on this clonotype: This may arise from a read error, as a much more abundant clone is one base away. The chain is built from TRBV6-5 and TRBJ2-1, with 12 bases fitting TRBD2. The J call may be faulty, since TRBJ2-7 better matches the DNA end. CDR1 is MNHEY, CDR2 SVGAGI, per germline. The CDR3 loop spans 17 amino acids. CDR3 bases: TGTGCCAGCAGTACCCCTAACAGGACTAGCGGGAACTACAAGCAGTACTTC. Protein product: CASSTPNRTSGNYKQYF.

This clonotype showed up many times. The chain carries TRBV7-9 and TRBJ2-5, with D unclear. Germline V gene sequence: CDR1 SEHNR, CDR2 FQNEAQ (reference sequence). The CDR3 runs to 14 residues. With 1 base removed from V and 5 bases from J, the gap between germline ends came to 11 bases. The CDR3 DNA follows: TGTGCCAGCAGCTTAGTCTCCATGGCGGAGACCCAGTACTTC. It encodes CASSLVSMAETQYF.

In DNA, the CDR3 is TGTGCCAGCAGCTCGGGGGACAGGGAGAATCAGCCCCAGCATTTT. It encodes CASSSGDRENQPQHF. The gene calls are TRBV7-9 and TRBJ1-5, with 9 bases matching TRBD1. The CDR3 extends over 15 amino acids. Germline lookup yields CDR1 SEHNR and CDR2 FQNEAQ (reference sequence). Losses at the gene ends were 4 bases for V and 4 bases for J; bases not matched to a gene: 5.

In regard to this clonotype: The junction departs from germline at one end; a sequencing error may be responsible. This sequence joins TRBV23-1 and TRBJ1-6; 8 bases are a match to TRBD1. TRBV23-1 is an open reading frame whose function is uncertain. There are 14 residues in the CDR3. This CDR3 reads CAGRRTGRGSPLHF. The DNA for the CDR3 is TGCGCCGGCAGGAGGACAGGGAGGGGTTCACCCCTCCACTTT.

Note on this clonotype: A much larger clone lies one base from this, so it may be a read error. This chain links TRBV7-3 with TRBJ2-3; the D gene is possibly TRBD2 (5 bases). The CDR3 has 15 amino acids. The germline V gene encodes CDR1 SGHTA and CDR2 FQGTGA. CDR3: CASSIDYGRGDRQYF. For the CDR3, the DNA is TGTGCCAGCAGCATAGACTATGGGCGCGGAGATAGGCAGTATTTT.

The sample holds a few counts of this clonotype. A read error may be the cause here, since a much bigger clone is one base away. J is TRBJ2-2 and V is TRBV20-1, with 11 bases identical to TRBD2. The CDR3 has 14 residues. The germline V gene has CDR1 DFQATT and CDR2 SNEGSKA (reference sequence). CDR3 DNA sequence: TGCGGTGCTAGACTAGCGGGAAACACCGGGGAGCTGTTTTTT. It specifies CGARLAGNTGELFF.

The CDR3 protein is CASSPRGTANYGYTF. In DNA, the CDR3 is TGTGCCAGCTCACCAAGGGGGACCGCTAACTATGGCTACACCTTC. This chain connects TRBV18 to TRBJ1-2; tentative D call: TRBD1 (6 bases). V was cut by 2 bases and J by 0 bases, with 10 bases left in between. The CDR3 sequence is 15 residues long. Germline assignment: CDR1 KGHSH and CDR2 LQKENI.

There are a few counts of this clonotype. The genes are TRBV12-3 or TRBV12-4 and TRBJ1-6; 10 bases fit TRBD1. V gave up 5 bases and J gave up 9 bases; unmatched junction bases: 1. The CDR3 is made up of 13 amino acids. CDR3 sequence (DNA): TGTGCCAGCAGTGGGACAGGGGTTTCACCCCTCCACTTT. Amino acid sequence: CASSGTGVSPLHF.

This clonotype was seen repeatedly, ten times or more. This chain joins TRBV19 and TRBJ2-2, with 8 bases that match TRBD1. The ends lost 11 bases at V and 4 bases at J; junction bases unmatched: 12. The CDR3 consists of 15 residues. Germline CDR1 is LNHDA and CDR2 is SQIVND (reference sequence). CDR3 sequence (DNA): TGTGCCTCCCCAACAGGGGGTTGGGGCACCGGGGAGCTGTTTTTT. Translated: CASPTGGWGTGELFF.

This clonotype was picked up many times. V and J are TRBV19 and TRBJ1-5; D unresolved. This CDR3 has 13 amino acids. CDR1 LNHDA and CDR2 SQIVND come from the germline V gene (reference sequence). V gave up 11 bases and J gave up 0 bases, with 11 bases separating them. CDR3 coding DNA: TGTGCCGTGGGAAAGTATAGCAATCAGCCCCAGCATTTT. It codes for CAVGKYSNQPQHF.

The gene calls are TRBV27 and TRBJ1-3; D gene ambiguous. The V gene lost 5 bases and the J gene lost 2 bases, with 10 bases spanning the gap. This CDR3 is 14 amino acids long. The germline V gene has CDR1 MNHEY and CDR2 SMNVEV (reference sequence). CDR3 bases: TGTGCCAGCAGTCCCCAATTTACTGGAAACACCATATATTTT. This translates into CASSPQFTGNTIYF.

Note on this clonotype: A much larger clone lies a single base off, so this may be a read error. The J gene is TRBJ1-3, the V gene TRBV11-3; D not resolved. CDR3 length: 13 amino acids. CDR1 SGHNT and CDR2 YENEEA come from the germline V gene. This chain's CDR3 is CASSAVTGNAIYF. CDR3 DNA sequence: TGTGCCAGCAGCGCGGTTACTGGAAACGCCATATATTTT.

This clonotype was seen at least ten times. One end of the junction fails to match germline, which may point to a read error. V usage is TRBV4-1 and J usage is TRBJ2-1; D ambiguous. Germline-derived CDR1 and CDR2 are MGHRA and YSYEKL. The CDR3 spans 13 residues. CDR3 sequence reads: CASSHGPANEQFF. The CDR3 bases are TGTGCCAGCAGCCACGGCCCAGCGAATGAGCAGTTCTTC.

The table lists this clonotype with many counts. The chain combines TRBV20-1 with TRBJ2-7; D may correspond to TRBD1 or TRBD2 (6 bases each). The CDR3 spans 15 residues. Deletions cut 1 base from V and 2 bases from J, with 15 bases between. Germline-derived CDR1 and CDR2 are DFQATT and SNEGSKA (reference sequence). The CDR3 DNA sequence: TGCAGTGCTAGAGCTACTACAGGGAGGCCCTACGAGCAGTACTTC. Translated, it gives CSARATTGRPYEQYF.

At least ten counts were recorded for this clonotype. This chain connects TRBV5-1 to TRBJ1-1, with D uncertain. V shed 0 bases and J shed 2 bases, with 17 bases lying between them. CDR1 and CDR2 (germline): SGHRS, YFSETQ. The CDR3 length is 17 residues. The CDR3 DNA follows: TGCGCCAGCAGCTTGGCCTCCGCTCGATACAGCAACACTGAAGCTTTCTTT. Translating gives CASSLASARYSNTEAFF. The full variable domain, completed using reference TRBV5-1 and TRBJ1-1, is KAGVTQTPRYLIKTRGQQVTLSCSPISGHRSVSWYQQTPGQGLQFLFEYFSETQRNKGNFPGRFSGRQFSNSRSEMNVSTLELGDSALYLCASSLASARYSNTEAFFGQGTRLTVV.

This clonotype was counted a few times. A single base separates this from a much larger clone, so it may be a read error. This chain joins TRBV3-1 and TRBJ2-7; 11 nucleotides agree with TRBD2. Germline V gene lookup returns CDR1 LGHDT and CDR2 YNNKEL (reference sequence). This CDR3 region has 16 residues. Written as DNA, the CDR3 is TGTGCCAGCAGCGACCATAGCGGGAGGGATTCCTACGAGCAGTGCTTC. Translated: CASSDHSGRDSYEQCF.

The CDR3 spells CASSFAAGSQETQYF. CDR3 sequence (DNA): TGTGCCAGCAGCTTCGCGGCCGGCTCTCAGGAGACCCAGTACTTC. The rearrangement joins TRBV7-9 to TRBJ2-5; the D is unclear. V was shortened by 3 bases and J by 5 bases, with 16 bases between the two germline ends. CDR3 length: 15 residues. Germline V lookup: CDR1 SEHNR, CDR2 FQNEAQ (reference sequence). Together with reference TRBV7-9 and TRBJ2-5, the CDR3 gives the full variable domain: DTGVSQNPRHKITKRGQNVTFRCDPISEHNRLYWYRQTLGQGPEFLTYFQNEAQLEKSRLLSDRFSAERPKGSFSTLEIQRTEQGDSAMYLCASSFAAGSQETQYFGPGTRLLVL.

This clonotype occurred many times. The CDR3 here is CASSYGGGNEQFF. CDR3 coding DNA: TGTGCCAGCAGTTATGGGGGGGGTAATGAGCAGTTCTTC. The chain joins TRBV6-6 to TRBJ2-1; 7 positions match TRBD2. J was trimmed by 7 bases and V by 3 bases; bases with no gene match: 3. The CDR3 spans 13 residues. CDR1 is MNHNY, CDR2 SVGAGI, per germline (reference sequence).

The table lists this clonotype with many counts. This chain connects TRBV30 to TRBJ2-7, with D hard to call. V was clipped by 2 bases and J by 1 base, with 3 bases between them. The CDR3 loop spans 11 amino acids. Germline V gene lookup returns CDR1 GTSNPN and CDR2 SVGIG (reference sequence). The CDR3 nucleotides read TGTGCCTGGAGTCTTTCCTACGAGCAGTACTTC. This sequence encodes CAWSLSYEQYF.

This clonotype occurred many times. The chain is built from TRBV12-3 or TRBV12-4 and TRBJ2-1; the D is unclear. Trimming took off 6 bases at V and 3 bases at J, with 15 bases between the two ends. The CDR3 consists of 15 residues. CDR3 in DNA: TGTGCCAGCAGGGCACCCGGTTCAGGCTACAATGAGCAGTTCTTC. This codes for CASRAPGSGYNEQFF.

This clonotype was seen only a few times. At one end, the junction sequence differs from germline, possibly due to a read error. This sequence joins TRBV4-3 and TRBJ1-2; 8 bases line up with TRBD1. In germline, CDR1 is LGHNA, CDR2 YSLEER. The CDR3 length is 15 residues. The CDR3 sequence: CARSQGQATNYGYTF. Here the CDR3 DNA reads TGCGCCCGCAGCCAGGGACAGGCCACCAACTATGGCTACACCTTC.

The chain couples TRBV7-2 to TRBJ1-5, with TRBD1 identical over 9 bases. V trimming: 1 base; J trimming: 5 bases; junction bases outside the gene matches: 3. The CDR3 extends over 15 amino acids. Germline CDR1 is SGHTA and CDR2 is FQGNSA. This chain's CDR3 is CASSLGQGEDQPQHF. The DNA for the CDR3 is TGTGCCAGCAGCTTAGGACAGGGGGAGGATCAGCCCCAGCATTTT.

In its sample, this clonotype was seen many times. The V gene is TRBV11-2, the J gene TRBJ2-1; 7 bases agree with TRBD1. The CDR3 extends over 16 amino acids. CDR1 is SGHAT and CDR2 is FQNNGV in the germline V gene. The junction had 9 bases not matched to a gene; V was cut back by 7 bases and J by 0 bases. The CDR3 here is CASTRPGTVSYNEQFF. The CDR3, as DNA: TGTGCCAGCACCAGACCCGGGACAGTCTCCTACAATGAGCAGTTCTTC.